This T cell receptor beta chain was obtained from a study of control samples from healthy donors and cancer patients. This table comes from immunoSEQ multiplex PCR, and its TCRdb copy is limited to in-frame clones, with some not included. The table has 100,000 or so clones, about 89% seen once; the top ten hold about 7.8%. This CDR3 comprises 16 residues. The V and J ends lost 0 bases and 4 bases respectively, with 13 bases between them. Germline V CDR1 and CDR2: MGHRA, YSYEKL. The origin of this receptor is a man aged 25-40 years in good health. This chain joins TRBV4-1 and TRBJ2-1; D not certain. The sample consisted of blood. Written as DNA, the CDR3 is TGCGCCAGCAGCCAAGATAATCTTCGAAATTACAATGAGCAGTTCTTC. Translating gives CASSQDNLRNYNEQFF.